The 11 T cell receptor beta chains presented below share a single source sample, sequenced in a study of blood T cells in healthy people across ages. Sample-barcoded 5' priming and a J-beta primer mix drove a second PCR of about 7 to 12 cycles. TCRdb reanalysed the 5' RACE reads using MiXCR and keeps one entry per CDR3 protein. In the table there are about 630,000 distinct CDR3 sequences, 21% of which are singletons. The sample comprised blood. The origin of the receptors is a man between 65 and 80 years old in good health.

This chain links TRBV29-1 with TRBJ1-1; the match to TRBD1 covers 7 bases. The germline V gene has CDR1 SQVTM and CDR2 ANQGSEA. CDR3 size: 13 residues. V shed 4 bases, J shed 4 bases, and the junction held 6 bases outside the gene matches. CDR3 protein: CSVVQGRGTEAFF. CDR3 DNA: TGCAGCGTTGTACAGGGGAGGGGCACTGAAGCTTTCTTT.

This clonotype was counted only a few times. This sequence joins TRBV7-2 and TRBJ2-3, with 7 nucleotides matching TRBD2. The CDR3 length is 15 residues. V shed 0 bases, J shed 5 bases, and the junction held 5 bases outside the gene matches. Germline loops: CDR1 SGHTA, CDR2 FQGNSA. CDR3 protein: CASSLAAGAGDTQYF. For the CDR3, the DNA is TGTGCCAGCAGCTTAGCTGCGGGAGCGGGAGATACGCAGTATTTT.

This clonotype was detected a few times. The chain joins TRBV6-5 to TRBJ2-7, with a tentative D call TRBD1 (5 bases). Trimming left V 2 bases short and J 0 bases short, with 11 bases between. The CDR3 runs to 15 residues. Germline V CDR1 and CDR2: MNHEY, SVGAGI. CDR3 in amino acids: CASSYVAGRSYEQYF. The CDR3 region has the DNA TGTGCCAGCAGTTACGTGGCAGGGCGCTCCTACGAGCAGTACTTC.

This clonotype was counted at least ten times. The rearrangement joins TRBV4-2 to TRBJ2-6; D not certain. Trimming removed 1 base at V and 0 bases at J, with 7 bases between. This CDR3 has 16 amino acids. Germline V gives CDR1 LGHNA, CDR2 YNFKEQ. The CDR3 region has the DNA TGTGCCAGCAGCCAAGTTGGCGGCTCTGGGGCCAACGTCCTGACTTTC. Protein sequence: CASSQVGGSGANVLTF.

This clonotype occurred many times. The rearrangement uses TRBV29-1 and TRBJ2-7, with TRBD1 matching 7 bases. Trimming removed 7 bases from V and 1 base from J; junction bases left unmatched: 1. The CDR3 contains 11 residues. Germline V lookup: CDR1 SQVTM, CDR2 ANQGSEA. The DNA of the CDR3 is TGCAGCGCGGGACAGTCCTACGAGCAGTACTTC. Translated, it gives CSAGQSYEQYF.

The chain carries TRBV2 and TRBJ2-3, with TRBD2 matching over 11 bases. The germline V gene encodes CDR1 SNHLY and CDR2 FYNNEI. This CDR3 spans 15 amino acids. The V and J ends lost 7 bases and 2 bases, in that order; junction bases with no gene match: 5. Here the CDR3 DNA reads TGTGCCAGCAAAGTGACTAGCGGGAACACAGATACGCAGTATTTT. It translates to CASKVTSGNTDTQYF.

This clonotype has a handful of counts. This chain links TRBV29-1 with TRBJ2-3, with 7 bases matching TRBD1. Germline V gene data show CDR1 as SQVTM and CDR2 as ANQGSEA. The CDR3 contains 15 residues. The J segment lost 4 bases and the V segment lost 6 bases, leaving 13 bases of the junction unmatched. CDR3 coding DNA: TGCAGCGTCTCGCCCTCCCGACAGGGTCCAGATACGCAGTATTTT. It yields the protein CSVSPSRQGPDTQYF.

This clonotype has only a few counts. The chain links TRBV2 to TRBJ2-7; D call uncertain. V was pared by 4 bases and J by 0 bases, with 10 bases between. The CDR3 covers 14 residues. Germline CDR1 reads SNHLY; CDR2 reads FYNNEI. CDR3 nucleotide sequence: TGTGCCAGCAGTGTCGGCGGATACTCCTACGAGCAGTACTTC. Translation gives CASSVGGYSYEQYF. The full variable domain, with the rest looked up from reference TRBV2 and TRBJ2-7, is EPEVTQTPSHQVTQMGQEVILRCVPISNHLYFYWYRQILGQKVEFLVSFYNNEISEKSEIFDDQFSVERPDGSNFTLKIRSTKLEDSAMYFCASSVGGYSYEQYFGPGTRLTVT.

As regards this clonotype: As the CDR3 is not closed by the conserved phenylalanine or tryptophan, this likely results from a read error. The CDR3 sequence is CASRLNTEAFS. CDR3 in DNA: TGTGCCAGCAGGCTGAACACTGAAGCTTTCTCT. This rearrangement joins TRBV12-3 or TRBV12-4 to TRBJ1-1; no firm D call. The CDR3 sequence is 11 residues long. V lost 6 bases, J lost 0 bases, and 2 bases lay in between.

There are a few counts of this clonotype. The J gene is TRBJ1-1, the V gene TRBV27, with 7 bases lining up with TRBD1. Trimming removed 1 base from V and 0 bases from J; junction bases left unmatched: 5. The germline V gene encodes CDR1 MNHEY and CDR2 SMNVEV (reference sequence). The CDR3 is made up of 16 amino acids. The CDR3 reads CASSLWGTGVNTEAFF. In DNA, the CDR3 is TGTGCCAGCAGTTTATGGGGAACAGGGGTGAACACTGAAGCTTTCTTT.

A word on this clonotype: One end of the junction fails to match germline, which may point to a read error. The chain has TRBV29-1 and TRBJ1-4; D is unclear. Looked up from germline, CDR1 is SQVTM and CDR2 is ANQGSEA. CDR3 length equals 13 residues. The CDR3, as DNA: TGCTGCGTAGCCCTCTCGGAACTTGAAAAACTGTTTTTT. Translating gives CCVALSELEKLFF.